What follows are 11 T cell receptor beta chains derived from one specimen sequenced in a study of PD-1 blockade in mismatch repair-deficient tumors. Time point denoted: approximately 11-day in vitro stimulation with candidate neoantigen peptide 3. These receptors are not linked to any known antigen. The data were produced by immunoSEQ multiplex PCR, yet TCRdb's version contains in-frame clones alone and is incomplete. The sample carries 10,000 or so clones, over 80% recorded once. The starting material was cells cultured in vitro, obtained from a patient treated with pembrolizumab. The receptor source for this set is an adult with mismatch repair-deficient cancer.

The V call is TRBV23-1, the J call TRBJ2-7; D perhaps matches TRBD2 (5 bases). TRBV23-1 is annotated as an ORF whose role is uncertain. This CDR3 is 14 amino acids long. The V and J ends lost 1 base and 3 bases respectively, with 10 bases between them. The CDR3 region has the DNA TGCGCCAGCAGTCAATTTATGGACTTCTACGAGCAGTACTTC. Translation: CASSQFMDFYEQYF.

The table lists this clone with a few counts. The genes are TRBV11-2 and TRBJ1-1, with D unresolved. Germline lookup yields CDR1 SGHAT and CDR2 FQNNGV. Deletions cut 3 bases from V and 4 bases from J, with 9 bases between. The CDR3 length is 13 residues. The CDR3 sequence: CASSFGRLTEAFF. Here the CDR3 DNA reads TGTGCCAGCAGCTTCGGACGACTCACTGAAGCTTTCTTT.

This clone was seen once. The V call is TRBV7-9, the J call TRBJ1-2; D remains ambiguous. From germline, CDR1 is SEHNR and CDR2 FQNEAQ (reference sequence). Trimming took off 5 bases at V and 6 bases at J, with 10 bases between the two ends. This CDR3 comprises 12 residues. DNA for the CDR3: TGTGCCAGCAGCCTAGGACCGGATGGCTACACCTTC. As protein: CASSLGPDGYTF.

The chain couples TRBV5-5 to TRBJ2-7; 9 nucleotides align to TRBD2. CDR1 and CDR2 from the germline V gene are SGHKS and YYEKEE (reference sequence). This CDR3 comprises 16 residues. Trimming at V came to 0 bases and at J to 5 bases, leaving 9 bases not matched to a gene. DNA of the CDR3: TGTGCCAGCAGCTTGGAGTCCCGTAGCGGGAGCCACGAGCAGTACTTC. It is translated as CASSLESRSGSHEQYF.

The V gene is TRBV9, the J gene TRBJ2-3, with D unclear. Germline assignment: CDR1 SGDLS and CDR2 YYNGEE. CDR3 length equals 14 residues. The ends were cut back, 0 bases at V and 3 bases at J, with 8 bases in the middle. The CDR3 loop reads CASSVAPLTDTQYF. In DNA, the CDR3 is TGTGCCAGCAGCGTAGCTCCTTTAACAGATACGCAGTATTTT. The full variable domain, its missing parts supplied by reference TRBV9 and TRBJ2-3, is DSGVTQTPKHLITATGQRVTLRCSPRSGDLSVYWYQQSLDQGLQFLIQYYNGEERAKGNILERFSAQQFPDLHSELNLSSLELGDSALYFCASSVAPLTDTQYFGPGTRLTVL.

This chain uses TRBV11-2 with TRBJ2-3; TRBD2 might be the D (6 bases). CDR3 length: 15 residues. V lost 3 bases, J lost 0 bases, and 10 bases lay in between. Germline values: CDR1 SGHAT, CDR2 FQNNGV. CDR3: CASSFGTLSTDTQYF. CDR3 in DNA: TGTGCCAGCAGCTTCGGGACTCTTAGCACAGATACGCAGTATTTT.

V and J are TRBV27 and TRBJ2-7; 11 positions agree with TRBD1. This CDR3 is 18 amino acids long. Germline V gives CDR1 MNHEY, CDR2 SMNVEV (reference sequence). V shed 2 bases and J 2 bases; nucleotides not matched to a gene: 11. The CDR3, as DNA: TGTGCCAGCAGTTTAAAGCCCCCCCCGGGACAGGGGGCCTACGAGCAGTACTTC. Translation: CASSLKPPPGQGAYEQYF.

The CDR3: CASSRMAGGEETQYF. The CDR3 DNA follows: TGTGCCAGCAGCCGCATGGCGGGAGGGGAAGAGACCCAGTACTTC. V and J are TRBV7-9 and TRBJ2-5; 9 positions match TRBD2. Germline trimming cut 5 bases from V and 3 bases from J; bases unmatched to any gene: 7. CDR1 is SEHNR, CDR2 FQNEAQ, per germline (reference sequence). There are 15 residues in the CDR3. The full variable domain, its missing parts supplied by reference TRBV7-9 and TRBJ2-5, is DTGVSQNPRHKITKRGQNVTFRCDPISEHNRLYWYRQTLGQGPEFLTYFQNEAQLEKSRLLSDRFSAERPKGSFSTLEIQRTEQGDSAMYLCASSRMAGGEETQYFGPGTRLLVL.

V usage is TRBV7-3 and J usage is TRBJ2-1; possible D gene TRBD2, 5 bases. V lost 2 bases and J lost 0, with 11 bases in between. The CDR3 runs to 16 residues. Germline CDR1 and CDR2: SGHTA and FQGTGA. The CDR3 sequence: CASSLDDTSSYNEQFF. The CDR3 DNA reads TGTGCCAGCAGCTTAGATGACACTAGCTCCTACAATGAGCAGTTCTTC.

The chain uses TRBV5-1 and TRBJ1-1; D is perhaps TRBD1 (5 bases). Per the germline V gene, CDR1 is SGHRS and CDR2 is YFSETQ. The CDR3 contains 15 residues. V was trimmed by 4 bases and J by 3 bases, leaving 16 bases between them. This CDR3 reads CASSEPGRGDTEAFF. For the CDR3, the DNA is TGCGCCAGCAGCGAACCGGGACGAGGGGACACTGAAGCTTTCTTT. The full variable domain, its missing parts supplied by reference TRBV5-1 and TRBJ1-1, is KAGVTQTPRYLIKTRGQQVTLSCSPISGHRSVSWYQQTPGQGLQFLFEYFSETQRNKGNFPGRFSGRQFSNSRSEMNVSTLELGDSALYLCASSEPGRGDTEAFFGQGTRLTVV.

The gene calls are TRBV29-1 and TRBJ2-3, with TRBD2 identical over 9 bases. Germline trimming cut 5 bases from V and 1 base from J; bases unmatched to any gene: 4. Germline-derived CDR1 and CDR2 are SQVTM and ANQGSEA. The CDR3 consists of 14 residues. The CDR3: CSVPRTSGTDTQYF. DNA for the CDR3: TGCAGCGTTCCCCGGACTAGCGGCACAGATACGCAGTATTTT.